This entry lists 27 T cell receptor beta chains sequenced from one sample in a study of CD8+CD57+ T cells in acquired aplastic anemia. CDR3 and TCR beta VDJ profiling relied on genomic DNA as the template. In TCRdb, the reads were re-called with MiXCR into one record per CDR3 protein. Of about 190,000 distinct CDR3 sequences in the sample, 54% were seen once. The sample consisted of sorted CD4+, CD8+, or CD8+CD57+ T cells (not recorded which) from PBMCs. The receptors come from a human donor in good health, serving as a control.

This rearrangement joins TRBV7-2 to TRBJ2-7, with 9 positions matching TRBD1. The CDR3 length is 14 residues. The germline CDR1 and CDR2 sequences are SGHTA and FQGNSA. V lost 4 bases to trimming and J lost 6 bases; unmatched junction nucleotides: 7. CDR3 nucleotides: TGTGCCAGCAGCTCCCCGGGACAGGGACGCGAGCAGTACTTC. The encoded protein is CASSSPGQGREQYF.

The chain uses TRBV15 and TRBJ2-3; 14 bases agree with TRBD2. V gave up 10 bases and J gave up 2 bases; unmatched junction bases: 14. The CDR3 consists of 18 residues. Germline values: CDR1 LNHNV, CDR2 YYDKDF (reference sequence). The CDR3 loop is CASSPETSGGASTDTQYF. The CDR3, as DNA: TGTGCCAGCTCACCAGAGACTAGCGGGGGGGCCTCCACAGATACGCAGTATTTT.

This chain joins TRBV7-2 and TRBJ1-6, with 9 bases that match TRBD1. Germline loops: CDR1 SGHTA, CDR2 FQGNSA. V lost 6 bases, J lost 7 bases, and 7 bases stayed unmatched. The length of the CDR3 is 15 residues. As DNA, the CDR3 is TGTGCCAGCAGTTTCACAGGGGGCCGGAATTCACCCCTCCACTTT. It encodes CASSFTGGRNSPLHF.

V usage is TRBV19 and J usage is TRBJ2-5; D possibly matches TRBD1 or TRBD2 (5 bases each). This CDR3 comprises 15 residues. Between the trimmed V and J ends, which lost 2 bases and 7 bases, there was a span of 17 bases. CDR1 and CDR2 (germline): LNHDA, SQIVND (reference sequence). CDR3: CASSIQGEGSRTQYF. The CDR3 bases are TGTGCCAGTAGTATACAGGGAGAAGGGTCGAGGACCCAGTACTTC.

The chain uses TRBV9 and TRBJ1-1; 10 bases match TRBD1. V lost 4 bases and J lost 4; bases outside the gene matches: 7. The CDR3 spans 15 residues. Per germline, CDR1 SGDLS and CDR2 YYNGEE. Here the CDR3 DNA reads TGTGCCAGCAGCACCGGGACAGGGGACGTCACTGAAGCTTTCTTT. Its translation is CASSTGTGDVTEAFF.

This clonotype was seen only a few times. The chain couples TRBV11-2 to TRBJ2-5; D unclear. Germline-derived CDR1 and CDR2 are SGHAT and FQNNGV. The CDR3 runs to 14 residues. V lost 3 bases to trimming and J lost 5 bases, with 13 bases between them. CDR3 protein: CASSFYLGFETQYF. The CDR3 bases are TGTGCCAGCAGCTTTTATCTCGGATTTGAGACCCAGTACTTC.

On this clonotype itself: A much larger clone differs from this one at a single base, so this may be a read error. This chain joins TRBV7-2 and TRBJ1-5; D not certain. V dropped 7 bases and J dropped 8 bases, with 18 bases sitting between them. CDR3 length: 14 residues. Germline loops: CDR1 SGHTA, CDR2 FQGNSA. The CDR3 protein is CASISTRVGEPQHF. The CDR3 DNA sequence: TGTGCCAGCATCTCCACCCGGGTCGGAGAGCCCCAGCATTTT.

Many counts were recorded for this clonotype. The chain employs TRBV20-1 and TRBJ2-5; TRBD1 is a possible D gene (5 bases). Germline V gene lookup returns CDR1 DFQATT and CDR2 SNEGSKA (reference sequence). V lost 0 bases and J 3 bases, leaving 11 bases between the germline ends. This CDR3 has 14 residues. CDR3 DNA sequence: TGCAGTGCTAGAGATTCGGACAATAAAGAGACCCAGTACTTC. Protein: CSARDSDNKETQYF.

There are many counts of this clonotype. For the CDR3, the DNA is TGCAGTTTCACTCGCGGGACAGGGGGCGAGCAGTACTTC. It yields the protein CSFTRGTGGEQYF. V usage is TRBV20-1 and J usage is TRBJ2-7; TRBD1 agrees at 11 bases. V lost 8 bases and J lost 6; bases outside the gene matches: 9. The CDR3 has 13 amino acids. Germline V CDR1 and CDR2: DFQATT, SNEGSKA (reference sequence).

V is TRBV11-2 and J is TRBJ1-2; 7 nucleotides agree with TRBD1. The V gene end was trimmed by 1 base and the J gene end by 2 bases; junction bases not matched to a gene: 16. CDR3 length: 19 residues. Germline V gives CDR1 SGHAT, CDR2 FQNNGV. This chain's CDR3 is CASSLALGTVLEVNYGYTF. The CDR3 nucleotides are TGTGCCAGCAGCTTAGCCCTCGGGACAGTCTTAGAGGTGAACTATGGCTACACCTTC.

V is TRBV15 and J is TRBJ2-7, with 11 bases identical to TRBD1. The V gene end was trimmed by 1 base and the J gene end by 4 bases; junction bases not matched to a gene: 0. Per germline, CDR1 LNHNV and CDR2 YYDKDF (reference sequence). This CDR3 contains 14 residues. The CDR3 is CATSRGDRGYEQYF. In DNA, the CDR3 is TGTGCCACCAGCAGAGGGGACAGGGGGTACGAGCAGTACTTC.

J is TRBJ1-2 and V is TRBV11-2; 8 bases map to TRBD1. CDR3 size: 14 residues. CDR1 and CDR2 (germline): SGHAT, FQNNGV. Unmatched junction bases numbered 8, after V lost 5 bases and J lost 6 bases. In DNA, the CDR3 is TGTGCCAGCAGCCAAGAGGCGACAGGGGATGGCTACACCTTC. The encoded protein is CASSQEATGDGYTF.

This clonotype was seen only once. A much larger clonotype is one base distant, so this may be a read error. The genes are TRBV24-1 and TRBJ2-7; TRBD1 agrees at 9 bases. CDR3 length equals 13 residues. Germline V lookup: CDR1 KGHDR, CDR2 SFDVKD. The CDR3 nucleotides are TGTGCCACCAGTTTACCGGGACAGGGTTTTGTTGTCTTC. Amino acids: CATSLPGQGFVVF.

This clonotype showed up just once. V usage is TRBV5-5 and J usage is TRBJ2-1, with 14 bases identical to TRBD2. Germline CDR1 is SGHKS and CDR2 is YYEKEE (reference sequence). Trimming took 2 bases from V and 8 from J; bases not matched to a gene: 3. CDR3 length: 15 residues. The CDR3 loop reads CASSFVTSGGDEQFF. DNA for the CDR3: TGTGCCAGCAGCTTTGTGACTAGCGGGGGGGATGAGCAGTTCTTC.

This clonotype was picked up many times. The chain recombines TRBV5-8 with TRBJ1-1; no definite D call. The germline V and J ends were trimmed by 3 bases and 3 bases, with 15 bases remaining between them. There are 15 residues in the CDR3. Germline values: CDR1 SGHTS, CDR2 YDEGEE. CDR3 loop: CASSYGGVLDTEAFF. For the CDR3, the DNA is TGTGCCAGCAGCTACGGTGGGGTGCTAGACACTGAAGCTTTCTTT. Filled out from reference TRBV5-8 and TRBJ1-1, the complete variable domain reads EAGVTQSPTHLIKTRGQQATLRCSPISGHTSVYWYQQALGLGLQFLLWYDEGEERNRGNFPPRFSGRQFPNYSSELNVNALELEDSALYLCASSYGGVLDTEAFFGQGTRLTVV.

This clonotype was seen once. The rearrangement joins TRBV20-1 to TRBJ2-7, with 7 bases identical to TRBD1. CDR3 size: 15 residues. After removal of 6 bases from V and 4 bases from J, the junction contained 15 bases not matched to a gene. The V gene's germline CDR1 is DFQATT and CDR2 SNEGSKA (reference sequence). The CDR3 DNA reads as TGCAGTGCCCCTAAGGGGACAGCCGAGGCTTACGAGCAGTACTTC. Translated: CSAPKGTAEAYEQYF.

A single count supports this clonotype. The chain couples TRBV7-9 to TRBJ2-5; no definite D call. Germline values: CDR1 SEHNR, CDR2 FQNEAQ (reference sequence). The V end lost 0 bases, the J end lost 2 bases, and 10 bases lay between the germline ends. CDR3 size: 15 residues. The DNA of the CDR3 is TGTGCCAGCAGCTTAGCGCACGGTTTTCAAGAGACCCAGTACTTC. It codes for CASSLAHGFQETQYF.

This clonotype was counted a few times. This chain joins TRBV4-3 and TRBJ2-1; D not certain. This CDR3 spans 17 amino acids. Germline CDR1 and CDR2: LGHNA and YSLEER. Trimming stripped 0 bases from V and 0 bases from J, with 12 bases between. Here the CDR3 reads CASSQDPGRSSYNEQFF. The CDR3 DNA is TGCGCCAGCAGCCAAGATCCCGGGCGGAGCTCCTACAATGAGCAGTTCTTC.

The CDR3, as DNA: TGTGCCAGCAGCTCCCCGGGACGGACCAATGAGCAGTTCTTC. Protein sequence: CASSSPGRTNEQFF. The chain joins TRBV7-2 to TRBJ2-1, with D perhaps being TRBD1 or TRBD2 (5 bases each). Germline V gene lookup returns CDR1 SGHTA and CDR2 FQGNSA. V was cut by 4 bases and J by 6 bases, with 13 bases left in between. The CDR3 covers 14 residues.

The sample holds many counts of this clonotype. The J gene is TRBJ2-6, the V gene TRBV4-1, with D maybe TRBD1 (6 bases). This CDR3 region has 15 residues. Germline lookup yields CDR1 MGHRA and CDR2 YSYEKL. V lost 3 bases, J lost 5 bases, and 11 bases lay in between. The CDR3 bases are TGCGCCAGCAGCCAGACGGGACAACGGGCCAACGTCCTGACTTTC. Encoded protein: CASSQTGQRANVLTF.

This clonotype was seen many times. The chain has TRBV12-3 or TRBV12-4 and TRBJ2-6; D remains ambiguous. CDR3 length: 15 amino acids. The ends were cut back, 6 bases at V and 1 base at J, with 10 bases in the middle. Written as DNA, the CDR3 is TGTGCCAGCAGCTCAATTCCTTCTGGGGCCAACGTCCTGACTTTC. Its translation is CASSSIPSGANVLTF.

The table lists this clonotype with many counts. The DNA for the CDR3 is TGTGCCATCAGTGGCACTAGCGGGGGGAAAGATACGCAGTATTTT. Amino acids: CAISGTSGGKDTQYF. The chain recombines TRBV10-3 with TRBJ2-3; TRBD2 matches 12 bases. Germline V gene lookup returns CDR1 ENHRY and CDR2 SYGVKD. The CDR3 runs 15 residues. After removal of 4 bases from V and 5 bases from J, the junction contained 4 bases not matched to a gene.

This clonotype was seen ten or more times. V gene TRBV30 combines with J gene TRBJ1-2, with D unclear. Trimming took off 2 bases at V and 4 bases at J, with 14 bases between the two ends. Germline CDR1 GTSNPN, CDR2 SVGIG (reference sequence). The CDR3 totals 14 residues. The DNA of the CDR3 is TGTGCCTGGAGTCGGTCTAGACTGCGCTATGGCTACACCTTC. It encodes CAWSRSRLRYGYTF.

This clonotype was observed many times. This chain joins TRBV4-3 and TRBJ1-1, with D tentatively TRBD1 (5 bases). V dropped 0 bases and J dropped 1 base, with 18 bases sitting between them. CDR3 size: 18 residues. Germline V gene data show CDR1 as LGHNA and CDR2 as YSLEER. DNA of the CDR3: TGCGCCAGCAGCCAAGAGTTCCCTTTGACAGTTACGAACACTGAAGCTTTCTTT. This gives the protein CASSQEFPLTVTNTEAFF.

This clonotype was detected many times. V is TRBV20-1 and J is TRBJ1-2, with 11 bases matching TRBD1. V was pared by 0 bases and J by 6 bases, with 6 bases of the junction left unmatched. CDR3 length equals 15 residues. Germline values: CDR1 DFQATT, CDR2 SNEGSKA (reference sequence). The CDR3 spells CSARDMGQGDNGYTF. DNA of the CDR3: TGCAGTGCTAGAGATATGGGACAGGGGGATAATGGCTACACCTTC.

Only a few counts were recorded for this clonotype. This chain connects TRBV6-2 or TRBV6-3 to TRBJ1-5, with D tentatively TRBD1 (6 bases). V lost 5 bases to trimming and J lost 6 bases, with 20 bases between them. There are 16 residues in the CDR3. Germline-derived CDR1 and CDR2 are MNHEY and SVGEGT. CDR3 in DNA: TGTGCCAGCAGTCTTTCGACAGCTATAGGGGGTCAGCCCCAGCATTTT. Translating gives CASSLSTAIGGQPQHF.

The chain links TRBV7-6 to TRBJ2-7, with D tentatively TRBD2 (7 bases). This CDR3 comprises 13 residues. Trimming left V 5 bases short and J 6 bases short, with 14 bases between. Germline V gene lookup returns CDR1 SGHVS and CDR2 FNYEAQ. The CDR3 loop reads CASSRRGGSEQYF. The CDR3, as DNA: TGTGCCAGCAGCCGAAGGGGGGGGTCCGAGCAGTACTTC.